A selection of T cell receptor beta chains follows, all from one sample in a study of CD8+CD57+ T cells in acquired aplastic anemia. A single record per CDR3 protein comes from TCRdb applying MiXCR to the reads. The table records some 120,000 distinct CDR3 sequences, roughly 50% of them present only once. Material for sequencing was sorted CD4+, CD8+, or CD8+CD57+ T cells (not recorded which) from PBMCs. These TCRs come from a human donor in good health, serving as a control. The conserved cysteine and the conserved F or W are not part of the CDR3 here. Not all rows give a size; the values are once, few, many and, for expanded clones, a class.

abundance	v_gene	j_gene	CDR3aa
-	TRBV29-1	TRBJ1-2	SGYSDGYT
many	TRBV2	TRBJ1-2	ASSGGWSGQITYGYT
many	TRBV14	TRBJ1-6	ASSQYSRGSPLY
many	TRBV5-5	TRBJ1-2	ASSPNPDINGYT
-	TRBV6-1	TRBJ1-6	ASSTGTGDSPLH
many	TRBV25-1	TRBJ1-2	ASRGQGGGYT
many	TRBV7-2	TRBJ2-7	ASSPQGGNEQY
many	TRBV15	TRBJ2-7	ATSRDDSGTYEQY
many	TRBV7-9	TRBJ2-1	ASSSRTSGPSGEQF
-	TRBV2	TRBJ2-7	ASSESEDSVSEQY
-	TRBV6-2/TRBV6-3	TRBJ2-7	ASSDPGQGVCEQY
-	TRBV5-1	TRBJ2-7	ASSQRTGGAEQY
few	TRBV29-1	TRBJ2-1	SVVNGNEQF
-	TRBV19	TRBJ1-2	ARNGDRGHGYT
many	TRBV7-2	TRBJ2-7	ASSLAGGLEQY
many	TRBV7-2	TRBJ2-7	ASSLGPGVSYEQY
many	TRBV10-3	TRBJ2-7	AIRGGDGPYEQY
-	TRBV5-1	TRBJ2-2	ASSLGETGELF
-	TRBV6-1	TRBJ1-6	AKDSSYNSPLH
-	TRBV10-2	TRBJ2-7	ATLGRPYEQY
many	TRBV18	TRBJ1-5	ASSPDTYSNQPQH
many	TRBV11-3	TRBJ2-5	ASRSGGLEETQY
medium-sized	TRBV15	TRBJ2-1	ATSRGDGNEQF
once	TRBV20-1	TRBJ1-1	SARDREGWFEAF
many	TRBV14	TRBJ2-5	ASSQRTGALLARETQY
-	TRBV7-3	TRBJ1-5	ASSSGQSNQPQH
-	TRBV4-3	TRBJ2-3	ASSPTQGIFTDTQY
-	TRBV15	TRBJ2-3	ATSRLGQDSSTDTQY
-	TRBV7-9	TRBJ2-1	ASSSGYEQF
-	TRBV9	TRBJ2-5	ASSATSGGARETQY
-	TRBV20-1	TRBJ2-5	SAARLASKETQY
many	TRBV6-2/TRBV6-3	TRBJ1-1	ASTSSLINTEAF
once	TRBV10-3	TRBJ2-3	AISISNTDTQY
many	TRBV25-1	TRBJ2-7	ASRKLGSSGEQY
-	TRBV2	TRBJ2-5	ASITRMESQETQY
-	TRBV19	TRBJ2-6	ASSRGAGANVLT
-	TRBV7-8	TRBJ1-2	ASSSIPGTGPNYGYT
many	TRBV6-1	TRBJ2-5	ASRSGGAGQTQY
many	TRBV7-2	TRBJ2-2	ASSLAGGPEGELF
-	TRBV19	TRBJ2-7	ASSEGSYEQY
-	TRBV7-2	TRBJ2-3	ATSIRADAQY
-	TRBV6-1	TRBJ1-2	ASSTGGGGNYGYT
many	TRBV5-4	TRBJ1-2	ASTLDPGMDYGYT
-	TRBV15	TRBJ2-1	ATSGGLAGIPYNEQS
once	TRBV20-1	TRBJ2-7	SASMDLWAAGSYLYEQY
-	TRBV20-1	TRBJ1-2	SARPRTEDRGYT
many	TRBV7-9	TRBJ2-5	ASSLGAREETQY
-	TRBV7-9	TRBJ1-1	ASSLRGDRGAF
-	TRBV7-2	TRBJ1-5	ASSLEGTTQH
-	TRBV19	TRBJ2-3	ASSWERTDTQY
many	TRBV20-1	TRBJ2-2	SASGDLTGELF
once	TRBV7-8	TRBJ2-1	ASSPRGLAGNNEQF
many	TRBV7-9	TRBJ2-7	ASSVKPWGKGLTYEQY
-	TRBV10-1	TRBJ1-2	ASSRDRVGYGYT
-	TRBV15	TRBJ2-3	ATSSFAQGDTQY
many	TRBV27	TRBJ2-4	PGTKNIQY
few	TRBV29-1	TRBJ1-5	SVIAQSNQPQH
-	TRBV24-1	TRBJ2-3	ATSDRSPDRGTDTQY
many	TRBV5-1	TRBJ2-7	ASSQWWGVTSYEQY